This record looks at one T cell receptor (beta chain) sequence and its context. The data are from a study of blood T cell repertoires in COVID-19. J lost 0 bases, V lost 6 bases, and 5 bases had no gene match. This CDR3 has 15 amino acids. Germline CDR1 KGHDR, CDR2 SFDVKD. Sequencing used immunoSEQ multiplex PCR; TCRdb keeps in-frame clones, though not all of them. Of roughly 250,000 clones listed, more than 80% were seen once; the top ten hold over 3.5%. Specimen: peripheral blood. This TCR was recovered from a woman aged 40 to 49 with acute or convalescent COVID-19. This chain connects TRBV24-1 to TRBJ1-2; 8 positions match TRBD1. In DNA, the CDR3 is TGTGCCACCAGTTACGGACAGGGAGCTAACTATGGCTACACCTTC. Its protein is CATSYGQGANYGYTF.